This T cell receptor beta chain derives from a study of blood T cell repertoires in COVID-19. In the original workflow: Nucleated cell number was recorded as an estimate derived from reference gene primer amplification. Assay: immunoSEQ multiplex PCR; the TCRdb copy retains only in-frame clones and omits some. For V, J and clone size, that table is used; D and trimming come from the DNA. The sample carries fewer than 200,000 clones, approximately 90% recorded once. Those enrolled in Seattle joined during active infection and were followed longitudinally afterward. This clone was recorded once. The receptor was isolated from a woman aged 70-85 years with COVID-19, enrolled during active disease. The sample comprised peripheral blood.

Here the CDR3 DNA reads TGTGCCAGCAGCCAAGCGGGAGGCTACAATGAGCAGTTCTTC. Protein sequence: CASSQAGGYNEQFF. The chain links TRBV3-1 (or the pseudogene TRBV3-2) to TRBJ2-1, with 7 nucleotides matching TRBD2. J was trimmed by 3 bases and V by 1 base; bases with no gene match: 0. This CDR3 region has 14 residues. Germline V gives CDR1 LGHDT, CDR2 YNNKEL (reference sequence).